Listed here are 10 T cell receptor beta chains from one sample, sequenced in a study of blood T cell repertoires in COVID-19. Clones were read by immunoSEQ multiplex PCR, and TCRdb kept only the in-frame ones, dropping some. Of roughly 200,000 clones listed, about 86% are singletons. Source material: PBMCs or T cells enriched from blood (not recorded which). Every receptor here comes from a woman aged 25 to 39 who had been exposed to COVID-19.

The chain employs TRBV3-1 (or the pseudogene TRBV3-2) and TRBJ2-3; TRBD2 aligns across 11 bases. This CDR3 is built from 15 residues. Germline-derived CDR1 and CDR2 are LGHDT and YNNKEL (reference sequence). V trimming: 0 bases; J trimming: 7 bases; junction bases outside the gene matches: 3. The CDR3, as DNA: TGTGCCAGCAGCCAAGACGCTAGCGGGGGGAATACGCAGTATTTT. Its translation: CASSQDASGGNTQYF.

The J gene is TRBJ1-1, the V gene TRBV2, with a possible D match to TRBD1 (6 bases). CDR1 and CDR2 (germline): SNHLY, FYNNEI. Trimming took 6 bases from V and 6 from J, leaving 17 bases between them. The CDR3 runs to 14 residues. The CDR3 DNA follows: TGTGCCAGCAGGGAACAGGGTGGGTCCCCTGAAGCTTTCTTT. It yields the protein CASREQGGSPEAFF.

The V call is TRBV27, the J call TRBJ2-6; no clear D. Germline V gene lookup returns CDR1 MNHEY and CDR2 SMNVEV (reference sequence). This CDR3 is 14 amino acids long. V dropped 4 bases and J dropped 0 bases, with 4 bases sitting between them. This CDR3 reads CASSSRSGANVLTF. CDR3 in DNA: TGTGCCAGCAGTTCCCGCTCTGGGGCCAACGTCCTGACTTTC.

CDR3 nucleotides: TGTGCTAGTGGTTTGTCACAGGGGACGGGGGCCTGGGAAAAACTGTTTTTT. Protein product: CASGLSQGTGAWEKLFF. This chain connects TRBV12-5 to TRBJ1-4, with 7 bases aligning to TRBD1. Germline CDR1 and CDR2: LGHNT and FRNRAP. The CDR3 sequence is 17 residues long. After removal of 2 bases from V and 8 bases from J, the junction contained 14 bases not matched to a gene. Full variable domain (outside the CDR3, taken from reference TRBV12-5 and TRBJ1-4): DARVTQTPRHKVTEMGQEVTMRCQPILGHNTVFWYRQTMMQGLELLAYFRNRAPLDDSGMPKDRFSAEMPDATLATLKIQPSEPRDSAVYFCASGLSQGTGAWEKLFFGSGTQLSVL.

This chain uses TRBV24-1 with TRBJ2-3; 9 bases fit TRBD1. The CDR3 totals 15 residues. Germline V gives CDR1 KGHDR, CDR2 SFDVKD. Unmatched junction bases numbered 5, after V lost 5 bases and J lost 3 bases. CDR3 region: CATSVGTGITDTQYF. The CDR3, as DNA: TGTGCCACCAGTGTCGGGACAGGGATAACAGATACGCAGTATTTT.

This rearrangement joins TRBV28 to TRBJ2-5, with 7 positions matching TRBD1. The germline CDR1 and CDR2 sequences are MDHEN and SYDVKM. The CDR3 loop spans 15 amino acids. V trimming: 3 bases; J trimming: 4 bases; junction bases outside the gene matches: 8. The CDR3: CASSFEGAYRETQYF. The CDR3 region has the DNA TGTGCCAGCAGTTTCGAGGGGGCGTATCGAGAGACCCAGTACTTC.

The CDR3: CASSMMGGSNYGYTF. CDR3 nucleotide sequence: TGTGCCAGTAGTATGATGGGGGGATCTAACTATGGCTACACCTTC. The genes are TRBV19 and TRBJ1-2; weak D call: TRBD1 (5 bases). This CDR3 is built from 15 residues. The V gene lost 3 bases and the J gene lost 0 bases, with 11 bases spanning the gap. Germline loops: CDR1 LNHDA, CDR2 SQIVND (reference sequence).

The chain links TRBV24-1 to TRBJ1-2, with a weak D call TRBD1 (5 bases). The CDR3 spans 14 residues. Trimming cost V 5 bases and J 4 bases, with 13 bases left between them. Germline V gives CDR1 KGHDR, CDR2 SFDVKD. Here the CDR3 DNA reads TGTGCCACCAGTGCCCAGGGAAGATCCTATGGCTACACCTTC. Encoded protein: CATSAQGRSYGYTF.

The chain employs TRBV7-9 and TRBJ1-2; D is unclear. The V end lost 5 bases, the J end lost 6 bases, and 13 bases lay between the germline ends. This CDR3 has 13 amino acids. Germline CDR1 and CDR2: SEHNR and FQNEAQ (reference sequence). The CDR3 is CASSPEGSDGYTF. CDR3 nucleotide sequence: TGTGCCAGCAGCCCAGAGGGCTCAGATGGCTACACCTTC.

The chain recombines TRBV5-1 with TRBJ2-7; 10 bases map to TRBD1. J gave up 1 base and V 0 bases, and 4 bases lay outside the gene matches. CDR1 is SGHRS, CDR2 YFSETQ, per germline. The CDR3 contains 16 residues. In nucleotides, the CDR3 is TGCGCCAGCAGCTTGGGGGGACAGGGGTTTTCCTACGAGCAGTACTTC. It yields the protein CASSLGGQGFSYEQYF. The entire variable domain, with the rest obtained from reference TRBV5-1 and TRBJ2-7, is as follows: KAGVTQTPRYLIKTRGQQVTLSCSPISGHRSVSWYQQTPGQGLQFLFEYFSETQRNKGNFPGRFSGRQFSNSRSEMNVSTLELGDSALYLCASSLGGQGFSYEQYFGPGTRLTVT.